The sequence of this TCR beta chain was determined in a study of T-cell reconstitution after alpha-beta-depleted transplantation in children (dated by TCRdb to 2016 to 2018). General notes on the study: T-cell immune reconstitution after TCRalphabeta/CD19-depleted allogeneic hematopoietic cell transplantation in children was quantitatively tracked in the study by means of TCR repertoire profiling.

The receptor library was made with PCR. TCRdb names Illumina HiSeq 2500 as the instrument used. To normalize quantification of the TCRbeta repertoire, the TCR libraries were built with molecular barcoding that relied on unique molecular identifiers. TCRdb ran its own pipeline on the public reads, namely fastp trimming at Q25 and MiXCR clone calling, and kept in-frame beta chains. Each entry is one CDR3 protein sequence, shown with its most common DNA and genes. Within this sample are 900,000 or so distinct CDR3 sequences, with about 16% of them counted one time only. In total, the top ten clones hold roughly 5% of the sample. The full study reports these points: The high TCRbeta diversity at day 60 in some patients was ascribed to recipient T cells and intrathymic progenitors that had survived conditioning. About two months after transplant, the apparently early recovery of alphabetaT-cell counts reportedly depended on just several hundred clones that had expanded rapidly and came from non-depleted graft cells. The frequencies of hyperexpanded clones fell over the following months, and after one year, T-cell counts and TCRbeta diversity were mostly attributed to newly produced T cells.

Many counts were recorded for this clonotype. Its specific antigen is unknown. One base away there is no much larger clone; base qualities are not given. From cysteine to phenylalanine, the CDR3 is 15 amino acids long. CDR3 DNA is the only sequence kept; it has 45 bases, read in frame from the first base. Clipping removes 0 bases from V and 5 bases from J, with 9 as the unmatched junction base count. The germline V gene specifies SQVTM as CDR1 and ANQGSEA as CDR2. In the paper's terms, the treatment or condition label means: allogeneic hematopoietic cell transplantation with graft depleted of TCRalphabeta T cells and CD19 B cells. The transplant recipients were children given TCRalphabeta/CD19-depleted allogeneic hematopoietic cell grafts.

Recombination joined TRBV29-1 with TRBJ2-7; TRBD1 aligns with 8 central bases. The sequencing here drew on PBMCs, mostly from graft donor cells, taken 360 days after TCRalphabeta/CD19-depleted stem cell transplant. This sequence was found in a male patient younger than 18 who had a stem cell transplant for acute lymphoblastic leukemia, so the T cells may come from the graft donor. CDR3 protein: CSVEDLPGQENEQYF. DNA sequence: TGCAGCGTTGAAGACCTTCCGGGACAGGAAAACGAGCAGTACTTC.